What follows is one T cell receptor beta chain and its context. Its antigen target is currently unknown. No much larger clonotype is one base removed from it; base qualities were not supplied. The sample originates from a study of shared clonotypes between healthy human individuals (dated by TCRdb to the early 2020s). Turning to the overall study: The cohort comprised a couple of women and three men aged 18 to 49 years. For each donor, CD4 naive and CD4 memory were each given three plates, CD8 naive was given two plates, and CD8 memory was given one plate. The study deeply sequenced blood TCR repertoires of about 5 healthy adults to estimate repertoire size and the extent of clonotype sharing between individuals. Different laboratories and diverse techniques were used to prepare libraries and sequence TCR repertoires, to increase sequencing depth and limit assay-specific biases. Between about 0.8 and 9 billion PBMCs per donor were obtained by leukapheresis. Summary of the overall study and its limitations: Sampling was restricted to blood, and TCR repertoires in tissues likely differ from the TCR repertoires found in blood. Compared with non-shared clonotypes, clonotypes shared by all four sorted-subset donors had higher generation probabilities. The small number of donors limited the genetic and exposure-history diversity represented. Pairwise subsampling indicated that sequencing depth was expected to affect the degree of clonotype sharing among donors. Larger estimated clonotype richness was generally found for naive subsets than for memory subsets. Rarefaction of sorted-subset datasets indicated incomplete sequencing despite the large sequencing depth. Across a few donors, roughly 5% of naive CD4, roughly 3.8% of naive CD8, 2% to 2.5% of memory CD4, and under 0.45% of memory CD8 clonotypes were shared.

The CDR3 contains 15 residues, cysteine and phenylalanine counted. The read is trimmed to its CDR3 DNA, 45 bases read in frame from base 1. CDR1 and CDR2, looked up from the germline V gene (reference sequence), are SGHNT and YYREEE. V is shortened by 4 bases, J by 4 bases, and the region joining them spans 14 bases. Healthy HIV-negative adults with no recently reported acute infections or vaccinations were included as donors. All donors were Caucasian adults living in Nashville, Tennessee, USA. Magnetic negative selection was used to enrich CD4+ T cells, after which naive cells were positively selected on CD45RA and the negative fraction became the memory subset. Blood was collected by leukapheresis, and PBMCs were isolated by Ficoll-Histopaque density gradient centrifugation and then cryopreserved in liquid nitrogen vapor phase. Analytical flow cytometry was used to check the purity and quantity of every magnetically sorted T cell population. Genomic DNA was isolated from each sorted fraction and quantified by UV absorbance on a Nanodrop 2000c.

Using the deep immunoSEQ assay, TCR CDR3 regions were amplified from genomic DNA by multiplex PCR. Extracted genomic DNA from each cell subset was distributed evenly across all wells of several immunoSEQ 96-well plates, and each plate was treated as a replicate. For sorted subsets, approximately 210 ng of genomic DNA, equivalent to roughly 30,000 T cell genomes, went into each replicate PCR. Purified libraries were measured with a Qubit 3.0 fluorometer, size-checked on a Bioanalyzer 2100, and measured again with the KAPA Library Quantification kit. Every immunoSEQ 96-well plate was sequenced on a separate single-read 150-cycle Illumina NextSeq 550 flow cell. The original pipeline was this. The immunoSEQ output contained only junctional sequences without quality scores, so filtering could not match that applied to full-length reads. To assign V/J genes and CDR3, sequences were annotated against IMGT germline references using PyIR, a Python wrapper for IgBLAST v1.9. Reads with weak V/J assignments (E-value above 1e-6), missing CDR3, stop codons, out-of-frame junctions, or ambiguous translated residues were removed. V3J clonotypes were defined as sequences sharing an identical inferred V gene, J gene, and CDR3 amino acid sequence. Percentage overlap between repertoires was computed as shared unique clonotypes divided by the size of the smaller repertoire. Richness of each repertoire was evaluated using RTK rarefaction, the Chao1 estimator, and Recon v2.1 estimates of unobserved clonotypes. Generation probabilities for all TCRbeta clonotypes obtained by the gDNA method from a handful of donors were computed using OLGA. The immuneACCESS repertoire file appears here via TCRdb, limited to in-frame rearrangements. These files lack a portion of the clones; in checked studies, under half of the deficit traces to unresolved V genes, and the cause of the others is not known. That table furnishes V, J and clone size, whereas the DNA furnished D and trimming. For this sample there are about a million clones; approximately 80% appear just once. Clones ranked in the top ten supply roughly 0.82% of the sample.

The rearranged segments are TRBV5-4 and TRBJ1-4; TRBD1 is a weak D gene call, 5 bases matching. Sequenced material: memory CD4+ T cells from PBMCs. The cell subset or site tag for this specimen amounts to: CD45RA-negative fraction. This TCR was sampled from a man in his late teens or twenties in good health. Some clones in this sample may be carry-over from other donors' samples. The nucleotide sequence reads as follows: TGTGCCAGCAGCAGGTCAGGGCAGCGTAATGAAAAACTGTTTTTT. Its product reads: CASSRSGQRNEKLFF.